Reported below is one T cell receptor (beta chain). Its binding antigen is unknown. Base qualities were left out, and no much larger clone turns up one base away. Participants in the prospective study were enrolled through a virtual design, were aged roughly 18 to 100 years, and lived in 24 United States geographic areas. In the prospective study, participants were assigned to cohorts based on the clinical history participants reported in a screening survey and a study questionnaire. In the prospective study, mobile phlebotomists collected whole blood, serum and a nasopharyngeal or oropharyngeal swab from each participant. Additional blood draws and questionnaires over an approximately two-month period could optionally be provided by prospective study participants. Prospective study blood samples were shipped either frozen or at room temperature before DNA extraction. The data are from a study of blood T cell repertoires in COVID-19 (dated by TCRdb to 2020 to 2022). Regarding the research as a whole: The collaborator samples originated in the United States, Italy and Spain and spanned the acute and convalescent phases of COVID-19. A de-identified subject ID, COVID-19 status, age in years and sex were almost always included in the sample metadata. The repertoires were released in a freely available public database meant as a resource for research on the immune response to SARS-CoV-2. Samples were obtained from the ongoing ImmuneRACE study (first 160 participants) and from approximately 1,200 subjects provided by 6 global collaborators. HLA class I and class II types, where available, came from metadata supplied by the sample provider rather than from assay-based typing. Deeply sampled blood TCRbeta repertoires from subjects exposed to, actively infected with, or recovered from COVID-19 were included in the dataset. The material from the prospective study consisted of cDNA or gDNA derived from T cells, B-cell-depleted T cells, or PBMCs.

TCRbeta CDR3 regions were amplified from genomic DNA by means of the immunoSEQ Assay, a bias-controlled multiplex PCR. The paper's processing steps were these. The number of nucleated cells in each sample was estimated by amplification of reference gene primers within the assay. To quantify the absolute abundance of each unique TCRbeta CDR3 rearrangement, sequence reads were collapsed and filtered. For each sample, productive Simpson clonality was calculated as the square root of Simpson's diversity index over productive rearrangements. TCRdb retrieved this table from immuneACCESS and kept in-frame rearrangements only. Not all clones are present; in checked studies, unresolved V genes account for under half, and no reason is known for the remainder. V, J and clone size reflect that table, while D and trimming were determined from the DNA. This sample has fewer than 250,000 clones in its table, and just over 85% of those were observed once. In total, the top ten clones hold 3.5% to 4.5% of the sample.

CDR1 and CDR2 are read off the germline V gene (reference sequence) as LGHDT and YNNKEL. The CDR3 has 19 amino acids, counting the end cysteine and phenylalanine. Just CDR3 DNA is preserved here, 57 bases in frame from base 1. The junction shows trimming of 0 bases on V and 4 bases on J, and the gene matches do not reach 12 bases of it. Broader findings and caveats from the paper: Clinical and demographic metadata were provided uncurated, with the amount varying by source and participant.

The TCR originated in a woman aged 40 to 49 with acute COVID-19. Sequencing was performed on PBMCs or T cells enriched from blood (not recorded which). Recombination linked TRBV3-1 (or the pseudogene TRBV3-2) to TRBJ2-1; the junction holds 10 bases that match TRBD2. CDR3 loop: CASSQDVRTSGPLYNEQFF. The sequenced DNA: TGTGCCAGCAGCCAAGATGTCCGGACTAGCGGACCCCTTTACAATGAGCAGTTCTTC.